One sample yielded the 32 T cell receptor beta chains listed below, sequenced in a study of blood T cell repertoires in COVID-19. The assay was immunoSEQ multiplex PCR, and TCRdb's table has in-frame clones only and misses some. The data contain 110,000 to 150,000 clones, 82% of them singletons. The sample comprised peripheral blood. These receptor sequences come from a woman of 80 years or more with acute or convalescent COVID-19.

The rearrangement links TRBV11-2 to TRBJ1-2; D is ambiguous. The CDR3 runs to 13 residues. Trimming stripped 0 bases from V and 4 bases from J, with 6 bases between. Per the germline V gene, CDR1 is SGHAT and CDR2 is FQNNGV. CDR3 in amino acids: CASSLDLSYGYTF. CDR3 bases: TGTGCCAGCAGCTTAGATCTAAGCTATGGCTACACCTTC.

The rearrangement uses TRBV5-1 and TRBJ2-3; possibly TRBD2 for D (6 bases). The V end lost 1 base, the J end lost 4 bases, and 7 bases lay between the germline ends. Germline values: CDR1 SGHRS, CDR2 YFSETQ. The CDR3 length is 13 residues. Here the CDR3 DNA reads TGCGCCAGCAGCTTGAGCGGGCCAGATACGCAGTATTTT. This encodes CASSLSGPDTQYF.

This rearrangement joins TRBV10-3 to TRBJ2-3; perhaps TRBD2 as D (6 bases). The germline V gene encodes CDR1 ENHRY and CDR2 SYGVKD. The CDR3 has 17 residues. V dropped 3 bases and J dropped 4 bases, with 20 bases sitting between them. This CDR3 reads CAISDPWERSGADTQYF. CDR3 coding DNA: TGTGCCATCAGTGATCCGTGGGAGCGTTCGGGGGCAGATACGCAGTATTTT.

V gene TRBV24-1 combines with J gene TRBJ1-2, with 7 nucleotides matching TRBD1. V shed 10 bases, J shed 1 base, and the junction held 8 bases outside the gene matches. This CDR3 region has 14 residues. The germline V gene encodes CDR1 KGHDR and CDR2 SFDVKD. The CDR3 here is CATSDRADNYGYTF. The CDR3 bases are TGTGCCACGAGCGACAGGGCCGATAACTATGGCTACACCTTC.

The rearrangement links TRBV18 to TRBJ1-1; D might be TRBD1 (5 bases). This CDR3 is 14 amino acids long. Germline CDR1 and CDR2: KGHSH and LQKENI. V gave up 0 bases and J gave up 6 bases, with 11 bases separating them. The CDR3 DNA follows: TGTGCCAGCTCACCACCTATCCAGGGCTCTGAAGCTTTCTTT. Its translation: CASSPPIQGSEAFF.

This clone occurred a few times. CDR3 sequence: CARLAGWSHYNEQFF. CDR3 DNA: TGCGCCAGGTTAGCGGGATGGTCCCACTACAATGAGCAGTTCTTC. J is TRBJ2-1 and V is TRBV5-1, with TRBD2 matching over 8 bases. Germline CDR1 and CDR2: SGHRS and YFSETQ. This CDR3 has 15 amino acids. The V segment lost 8 bases and the J segment 3 bases; nucleotides outside the gene matches: 10.

The table lists this clone with a count of one. J is TRBJ2-1 and V is TRBV28; D is ambiguous. This CDR3 region has 12 residues. From germline, CDR1 is MDHEN and CDR2 SYDVKM. Deletions cut 4 bases from V and 5 bases from J, with 6 bases between. The CDR3 here is CASSSLHNEQFF. DNA for the CDR3: TGTGCCAGCAGTTCCCTCCACAATGAGCAGTTCTTC.

The chain is built from TRBV12-3 or TRBV12-4 and TRBJ2-5, with D possibly matching TRBD2 (6 bases). CDR3 length: 12 amino acids. The ends were cut back, 6 bases at V and 9 bases at J, with 14 bases in the middle. The CDR3 DNA sequence: TGTGCCAGCAGGTCGACTAGTTGGGCCCAGTACTTC. Translation gives CASRSTSWAQYF.

The chain links TRBV6-5 to TRBJ1-4; a weak D match, TRBD1 (6 bases). The CDR3 length is 14 residues. Germline V CDR1 and CDR2: MNHEY, SVGAGI. Deletions cut 4 bases from V and 4 bases from J, with 10 bases between. CDR3 DNA sequence: TGTGCCAGCAGTTCGGGACAAAGTAATGAAAAACTGTTTTTT. Its protein is CASSSGQSNEKLFF.

The table lists this clone with a count of one. The V call is TRBV28, the J call TRBJ1-5, with TRBD1 matching 7 bases. Trimming cost V 6 bases and J 3 bases; bases outside gene matches: 20. There are 19 residues in the CDR3. Germline CDR1 and CDR2: MDHEN and SYDVKM. CDR3 DNA sequence: TGTGCCAGCAGACCCTGGAAAGGGGGCAGGGGGTTACACAATCAGCCCCAGCATTTT. This gives the protein CASRPWKGGRGLHNQPQHF.

The CDR3 sequence: CASSLSGRHITF. The CDR3, as DNA: TGTGCCAGCAGCCTAAGTGGGAGGCACATCACCTTC. V and J are TRBV11-3 and TRBJ1-2; D is unresolved. Trimming cost V 5 bases and J 13 bases, with 17 bases left between them. This CDR3 is 12 amino acids long. Germline V CDR1 and CDR2: SGHNT, YENEEA.

This chain connects TRBV28 to TRBJ2-1; tentatively, D is TRBD2 (5 bases). The germline gives CDR1 MDHEN, CDR2 SYDVKM. CDR3 length: 15 residues. Deletions cut 5 bases from V and 0 bases from J, with 11 bases between. CDR3 sequence: CASSESGSSYNEQFF. The CDR3 DNA reads TGTGCCAGCAGTGAGAGCGGTAGCTCCTACAATGAGCAGTTCTTC. Combining the CDR3 with reference TRBV28 and TRBJ2-1 gives the whole variable domain DVKVTQSSRYLVKRTGEKVFLECVQDMDHENMFWYRQDPGLGLRLIYFSYDVKMKEKGDIPEGYSVSREKKERFSLILESASTNQTSMYLCASSESGSSYNEQFFGPGTRLTVL.

The chain carries TRBV9 and TRBJ1-6; 7 nucleotides agree with TRBD1. The germline gives CDR1 SGDLS, CDR2 YYNGEE. V dropped 4 bases and J dropped 7; count of bases not matched to a gene: 8. The CDR3 spans 15 residues. The CDR3 DNA sequence: TGTGCCAGCAGCCCGAGGACAGGCCCAAATTCACCCCTCCACTTT. It yields the protein CASSPRTGPNSPLHF.

This chain links TRBV9 with TRBJ1-6, with D perhaps TRBD1 (6 bases). The CDR3 has 15 amino acids. Trimming pared 2 bases from V and 3 bases from J, leaving 9 bases between. From germline, CDR1 is SGDLS and CDR2 YYNGEE. The CDR3 DNA follows: TGTGCCAGCAGCGTTTACAGGGACTATAATTCACCCCTCCACTTT. This codes for CASSVYRDYNSPLHF.

This rearrangement joins TRBV5-1 to TRBJ2-1; 12 bases align to TRBD2. The V gene end was trimmed by 0 bases and the J gene end by 6 bases; junction bases not matched to a gene: 7. The CDR3 spans 17 residues. Germline CDR1 is SGHRS and CDR2 is YFSETQ. The CDR3 DNA reads as TGCGCCAGCAGCTTGGTGGCTAGCGGGAGGGCGTCCAATGAGCAGTTCTTC. Amino acid sequence: CASSLVASGRASNEQFF.

CDR3 sequence: CASSLGDSFGKLFF. In DNA, the CDR3 is TGCGCCAGCAGCTTGGGGGACAGCTTCGGAAAACTGTTTTTT. This rearrangement joins TRBV5-1 to TRBJ1-4; TRBD1 agrees at 7 bases. The CDR3 runs 14 residues. V lost 0 bases, J lost 10 bases, and 6 bases stayed unmatched. Germline CDR1 reads SGHRS; CDR2 reads YFSETQ.

The chain couples TRBV11-3 to TRBJ1-1; D gene ambiguous. V was pared by 2 bases and J by 0 bases, with 7 bases between. This CDR3 region has 14 residues. CDR1 SGHNT and CDR2 YENEEA come from the germline V gene. CDR3 sequence (DNA): TGTGCCAGCAGCTTATCCAGTTTGAACACTGAAGCTTTCTTT. It yields the protein CASSLSSLNTEAFF. Full variable domain (rest looked up from reference TRBV11-3 and TRBJ1-1): EAGVVQSPRYKIIEKKQPVAFWCNPISGHNTLYWYLQNLGQGPELLIRYENEEAVDDSQLPKDRFSAERLKGVDSTLKIQPAELGDSAVYLCASSLSSLNTEAFFGQGTRLTVV.

This sequence joins TRBV28 and TRBJ1-2; 7 bases align to TRBD1. CDR3 length: 13 residues. J lost 8 bases, V lost 0 bases, and 3 bases had no gene match. Germline V gene sequence: CDR1 MDHEN, CDR2 SYDVKM. This CDR3 is CASSLWTGWGYTF. The CDR3 DNA reads TGTGCCAGCAGTTTATGGACAGGGTGGGGCTACACCTTC.

This chain uses TRBV28 with TRBJ1-5; D not resolved. Germline CDR1 and CDR2: MDHEN and SYDVKM. There are 16 residues in the CDR3. V lost 6 bases and J lost 4, with 19 bases in between. CDR3 nucleotides: TGTGCCAGCAGCTCCCCGAGGGCCGACGGGAATCAGCCCCAGCATTTT. Protein product: CASSSPRADGNQPQHF.

The chain employs TRBV2 and TRBJ2-3, with 7 bases matching TRBD1. J was trimmed by 0 bases and V by 7 bases; bases with no gene match: 1. This CDR3 spans 13 amino acids. Germline assignment: CDR1 SNHLY and CDR2 FYNNEI. The CDR3 reads CASTTGSTDTQYF. Here the CDR3 DNA reads TGTGCCAGCACGACAGGGAGCACAGATACGCAGTATTTT.

The J gene is TRBJ2-7, the V gene TRBV6-6; 9 nucleotides agree with TRBD1. The CDR3 has 20 residues. Germline V gene lookup returns CDR1 MNHNY and CDR2 SVGAGI (reference sequence). With 6 bases clipped from V and 2 bases from J, the junction kept 23 bases outside the gene matches. The CDR3 is CASSHTLPGQGTGPAYEQYF. CDR3 coding DNA: TGTGCCAGCAGCCACACTCTTCCGGGACAGGGAACGGGGCCCGCCTACGAGCAGTACTTC.

The sample holds a few counts of this clone. V gene TRBV5-1 combines with J gene TRBJ2-3, with 12 bases aligning to TRBD2. The J segment lost 0 bases and the V segment lost 4 bases, leaving 0 bases of the junction unmatched. Germline CDR1 is SGHRS and CDR2 is YFSETQ. This CDR3 has 15 amino acids. The CDR3 loop is CASSGLAGSTDTQYF. CDR3 DNA: TGCGCCAGCAGCGGACTAGCGGGGAGCACAGATACGCAGTATTTT. Full variable domain (remainder filled in from reference TRBV5-1 and TRBJ2-3): KAGVTQTPRYLIKTRGQQVTLSCSPISGHRSVSWYQQTPGQGLQFLFEYFSETQRNKGNFPGRFSGRQFSNSRSEMNVSTLELGDSALYLCASSGLAGSTDTQYFGPGTRLTVL.

The sample holds a few counts of this clone. The CDR3 reads CASSLSITGGYGYTF. CDR3 DNA sequence: TGTGCCAGCAGTTTATCGATAACAGGGGGCTATGGCTACACCTTC. This chain joins TRBV27 and TRBJ1-2; 8 nucleotides agree with TRBD1. The CDR3 is 15 amino acids. Germline assignment: CDR1 MNHEY and CDR2 SMNVEV (reference sequence). V shed 0 bases, J shed 4 bases, and the junction held 4 bases outside the gene matches.

The V call is TRBV5-6, the J call TRBJ1-2; possible D gene TRBD1, 5 bases. In germline, CDR1 is SGHDT, CDR2 YYEEEE. CDR3 length equals 13 residues. The ends were cut back, 6 bases at V and 7 bases at J, with 16 bases in the middle. The chain's CDR3 is CASTPGGGVGYTF. In nucleotides, the CDR3 is TGTGCCAGCACCCCGGGGGGGGGAGTTGGCTACACCTTC.

As DNA, the CDR3 is TGTGCCAGCTCACCACGAGGGGGAGGGGCGGGGAATCAGCCCCAGCATTTT. It translates to CASSPRGGGAGNQPQHF. The rearrangement uses TRBV18 and TRBJ1-5; D possibly corresponds to TRBD1 (6 bases). The ends were cut back, 1 base at V and 4 bases at J, with 17 bases in the middle. Germline V gives CDR1 KGHSH, CDR2 LQKENI. The CDR3 spans 17 residues.

This clone turned up a few times. This chain uses TRBV29-1 with TRBJ2-7; perhaps TRBD1 as D (5 bases). V lost 3 bases and J lost 3, with 18 bases in between. Germline V gives CDR1 SQVTM, CDR2 ANQGSEA. This CDR3 region has 15 residues. CDR3 protein: CSVEGGRGLDYEQYF. CDR3 sequence (DNA): TGCAGCGTTGAGGGCGGAAGGGGATTGGACTACGAGCAGTACTTC.

The rearrangement joins TRBV12-3 or TRBV12-4 to TRBJ1-5, with D uncertain. The CDR3 consists of 13 residues. Between the trimmed V and J ends, which lost 0 bases and 4 bases, there was a span of 4 bases. This chain's CDR3 is CASSLAENQPQHF. For the CDR3, the DNA is TGTGCCAGCAGTTTAGCCGAGAATCAGCCCCAGCATTTT.

The gene calls are TRBV19 and TRBJ2-2; no clear D. The V gene lost 6 bases and the J gene lost 1 base, with 9 bases spanning the gap. This CDR3 spans 14 amino acids. CDR1 LNHDA and CDR2 SQIVND come from the germline V gene (reference sequence). The DNA for the CDR3 is TGTGCCAGTAGGGTCAACAGGAACACCGGGGAGCTGTTTTTT. It is translated as CASRVNRNTGELFF.

This clone was counted once. In DNA, the CDR3 is TGTGCCAGCAGCATACGGGGGATGTCCTACGAGCAGTACTTC. Protein product: CASSIRGMSYEQYF. The V and J genes are TRBV6-2 or TRBV6-3 and TRBJ2-7, with a tentative D call TRBD2 (6 bases). The V end lost 6 bases, the J end lost 1 base, and 13 bases lay between the germline ends. CDR3 length: 14 amino acids. Germline V CDR1 and CDR2: MNHEY, SVGEGT.

This clone has more than one count but fewer than ten. This chain joins TRBV4-2 and TRBJ2-4; 8 nucleotides match TRBD2. CDR1 is LGHNA and CDR2 is YNFKEQ in the germline V gene. This CDR3 contains 17 residues. V lost 1 base and J lost 6; bases outside the gene matches: 11. CDR3 amino acids: CASSQGSGTSGANIQYF. In DNA, the CDR3 is TGTGCCAGCAGCCAAGGATCAGGGACTAGTGGCGCAAACATTCAGTACTTC.

The rearrangement links TRBV11-2 to TRBJ2-5, with TRBD2 matching 11 bases. The V and J ends lost 3 bases and 5 bases, in that order; junction bases with no gene match: 5. Germline V gene sequence: CDR1 SGHAT, CDR2 FQNNGV. CDR3 length: 15 amino acids. CDR3 coding DNA: TGTGCCAGCAGCTTCATCGGGACTAGCGGTGAGACCCAGTACTTC. Translation: CASSFIGTSGETQYF.

The J gene is TRBJ2-3, the V gene TRBV5-1, with unresolved D. The V end was cut by 7 bases, the J end by 6 bases, with 18 bases between. The CDR3 is made up of 14 amino acids. The germline V gene has CDR1 SGHRS and CDR2 YFSETQ. The CDR3 region is CASSPGSYSDTQYF. In DNA form, the CDR3 reads TGCGCCAGCTCCCCCGGGTCATACTCCGATACGCAGTATTTT.